Each of the 24 T cell receptor beta chains below was sequenced from the same sample in a study of tissue T cells after allogeneic stem cell transplantation. TCRdb's table, derived via immunoSEQ multiplex PCR, lists solely in-frame clones and lacks some. The sample includes a few thousand clones, 35% to 55% of them seen just once. Time point described: mouse harvest day 14 after allogeneic transplant. Mouse grafts combined 10^7 T-cell-depleted bone marrow cells with 10^6 splenic CD5+ T cells. Sample: gut tissue. The receptors originated from a female BALB/c mouse given C57BL/6 T cells with graft-versus-host disease after an allogeneic hematopoietic cell transplant.

In regard to this clone: Genes and germline are mouse. The missing CDR3 end, 1 residue past where the read stops, is filled in from the germline J gene. This sequence joins TRBV3 and TRBJ2-4; the match to TRBD2 covers 10 bases. J gave up 2 bases and V 4 bases, and 3 bases lay outside the gene matches. There are 15 residues in the CDR3. Germline lookup yields CDR1 SNHLY and CDR2 FYNGKV (reference sequence). The part of the CDR3 DNA that was read is TGTGCCAGCAGCTCGGGACTGGGGTCTCAAAACACCTTGTAC. Translating it yields CASSSGLGSQNTLY. The CDR3 reads in full as CASSSGLGSQNTLYF. Looking up the rest from reference TRBV3 and TRBJ2-4 gives the full variable domain: GPKVLQIPSHQIIDMGQMVTLNCDPVSNHLYFYWYKQILGQQMEFLVNFYNGKVMEKSKLFKDQFSVERPDGSYFTLKIQPTALEDSAVYFCASSSGLGSQNTLYFGAGTRLSVL.

With regard to this clone: Germline and genes: mouse. Read coverage stops 1 residue before the CDR3 terminus; the germline J gene supplies the remainder. The genes are TRBV3 and TRBJ1-4; D ambiguous. Trimming shortened V by 2 bases and J by 1 base, and 5 bases separated the two germline ends. The CDR3 sequence is 14 residues long. Germline V gives CDR1 SNHLY, CDR2 FYNGKV (reference sequence). The sequenced part of the CDR3 DNA is TGTGCCAGCAGCTTAACCAATTCCAACGAAAGATTATTT. Protein product: CASSLTNSNERLF. The entire CDR3 protein reads CASSLTNSNERLFF.

Turning to this clone: Mouse gene names and germline throughout. The CDR3 goes on 1 residue after the read ends, and that part is filled in from the germline J gene. The genes are TRBV15 and TRBJ2-7, with TRBD2 as a possible D gene (6 bases). This CDR3 has 12 residues. CDR1 is SGHND, CDR2 FRSKSL, per germline. Trimming took off 6 bases at V and 2 bases at J, with 8 bases between the two ends. Partial CDR3 DNA: TGTGCCAGCAGCCGGGGGGCCTATGAACAGTAC. Translation: CASSRGAYEQY. The whole CDR3 sequence is CASSRGAYEQYF.

As concerns this clone: Gene names are mouse gene names. The missing CDR3 end, 1 residue past where the read stops, is filled in from the germline J gene. The chain is built from TRBV26 and TRBJ2-3; no clear D gene. The CDR3 contains 14 residues. Per germline, CDR1 KGHPV and CDR2 FQNQEV (reference sequence). With 2 bases removed from V and 0 bases from J, the gap between germline ends came to 6 bases. CDR3 amino acids: CASSLGPSAETLYF. Incomplete CDR3 DNA: TGTGCCAGCAGTCTGGGGCCTAGTGCAGAAACGCTGTAT.

In regard to this clone: The gene symbols are mouse symbols. Coverage ceases 1 residue before the CDR3 finishes, and the germline J gene fills in the end. The same CDR3 arises from other DNA sequences in this sample as well. The rearrangement links TRBV26 to TRBJ1-1; D is perhaps TRBD1 (5 bases). This CDR3 has 13 amino acids. CDR1 and CDR2 (germline): KGHPV, FQNQEV (reference sequence). The V end was cut by 2 bases, the J end by 1 base, with 5 bases between. The CDR3 bases that were read are TGTGCCAGCAGTCTGCAGGGAAACACAGAAGTCTTC. This translates into CASSLQGNTEVF. The entire CDR3 is CASSLQGNTEVFF.

Sample share makes this clone medium-sized. Gene names denote mouse genes. The CDR3 end falls 1 residue outside the read, so it is completed with the germline J gene. This chain links TRBV26 with TRBJ2-3; 12 nucleotides agree with TRBD1. Trimming took 6 bases from V and 2 from J; bases not matched to a gene: 3. CDR1 is KGHPV, CDR2 FQNQEV, per germline (reference sequence). The CDR3 consists of 15 residues. CDR3 DNA, as far as it was read: TGTGCCAGCAGACCGGGACAGGGGGCTGCAGAAACGCTGTAT. It is translated as CASRPGQGAAETLY. In full, the CDR3 reads CASRPGQGAAETLYF.

Regarding this clone: The gene names here belong to mouse. The read halts 1 residue ahead of the CDR3 end, with the missing end drawn from the germline J gene. The chain employs TRBV13-2 and TRBJ2-5; D possibly corresponds to TRBD2 (6 bases). V was shortened by 3 bases and J by 0 bases, with 11 bases between the two germline ends. The CDR3 runs to 15 residues. CDR1 and CDR2 (germline): NNHNN, SYGAGS (reference sequence). CDR3 loop: CASGGLAINQDTQYF. The sequenced CDR3 bases are TGTGCCAGCGGTGGACTGGCTATTAACCAAGACACCCAGTAC.

Comments on this clone: These gene names are mouse names. The missing CDR3 end, 1 residue past where the read stops, is filled in from the germline J gene. The chain uses TRBV17 and TRBJ2-5, with 7 bases lining up with TRBD2. After removal of 3 bases from V and 1 base from J, the junction contained 4 bases not matched to a gene. Germline V gene lookup returns CDR1 MNHDT and CDR2 YYDKIL. The CDR3 loop spans 15 amino acids. The sequenced CDR3 bases are TGTGCTAGCAGTAGGGCTGGGGGATACCAAGACACCCAGTAC. Encoded protein: CASSRAGGYQDTQY. The full CDR3 protein reads CASSRAGGYQDTQYF.

This clone is deemed large. Mouse gene names apply. The CDR3 protein is CASSPGYNNQAPLF. The covered CDR3 bases are TGTGCCAGCAGTCCGGGATATAACAACCAGGCTCCGCTT. V and J are TRBV26 and TRBJ1-5, with D uncertain. The read terminates 1 residue before the CDR3 end, so the remaining end is supplied by the germline J gene. Germline lookup yields CDR1 KGHPV and CDR2 FQNQEV (reference sequence). V lost 4 bases, J lost 0 bases, and 7 bases lay in between. This CDR3 has 14 amino acids. The entire variable domain, with the rest obtained from reference TRBV26 and TRBJ1-5, is as follows: NSKVIQTPRYLVKGQGQKAKMRCIPEKGHPVVFWYQQNKNNEFKFLINFQNQEVLQQIDMTEKRFSAECPSNSPCSLEIQSSEAGDSALYLCASSPGYNNQAPLFGEGTRLSVL.

About this clone itself: These gene names are mouse names. The CDR3 goes on 1 residue after the read ends, and that part is filled in from the germline J gene. The chain carries TRBV12-1 and TRBJ2-3; 10 bases match TRBD2. This CDR3 spans 16 amino acids. Germline assignment: CDR1 SGHSN and CDR2 HYEKVE. The trim removed 4 bases at V and 0 bases at J, leaving 6 bases unmatched. CDR3: CASSALGGNSAETLYF. The sequenced part of the CDR3 DNA is TGTGCCAGCTCCGCACTGGGGGGGAATAGTGCAGAAACGCTGTAT.

Turning to this clone: The genes and germline here are from mouse. The CDR3 goes on 1 residue after the read ends, and that part is filled in from the germline J gene. The chain combines TRBV12-1 with TRBJ2-7; 9 bases map to TRBD2. V shed 0 bases, J shed 1 base, and the junction held 0 bases outside the gene matches. The germline V gene encodes CDR1 SGHSN and CDR2 HYEKVE. This CDR3 is built from 14 residues. Partial CDR3 DNA: TGTGCCAGCTCTCTCGGGACTGGGTCCTATGAACAGTAC. Translation: CASSLGTGSYEQY. The CDR3 as a whole reads CASSLGTGSYEQYF.

This clone was observed once. Gene and germline names: mouse. Read data end 1 residue before the CDR3 end; the end is taken from the germline J gene. The rearrangement uses TRBV23 and TRBJ1-2. The germline CDR1 and CDR2 sequences are KGHTA and FQNQQP. The CDR3 contains 13 residues. The covered CDR3 bases are TGCTCCAGCAGTCAATTCGGGAACTCCGACTACACC. It yields the protein CSSSQFGNSDYT. The whole CDR3 protein is CSSSQFGNSDYTF.

As to this clone: All gene names here are mouse names. The CDR3 extends 1 residue past the end of the read, so its final part is completed from the germline J gene. The rearrangement uses TRBV3 and TRBJ2-1, with 11 positions matching TRBD2. The V gene's germline CDR1 is SNHLY and CDR2 FYNGKV (reference sequence). The J segment lost 0 bases and the V segment lost 4 bases, leaving 5 bases of the junction unmatched. This CDR3 has 17 amino acids. The chain's CDR3 is CASSSGTGGYNYAEQFF. CDR3 DNA, as far as it was read: TGTGCCAGCAGCTCTGGGACTGGGGGATATAACTATGCTGAGCAGTTC.

A note on this clone: Mouse gene names and germline throughout. Read sequence stops 1 residue before the CDR3 end, and the germline J gene provides the missing end. This sequence joins TRBV16 and TRBJ2-7; unclear D gene. V was pared by 2 bases and J by 3 bases, with 8 bases between. Germline CDR1 SGHSA, CDR2 FRNQAP. The CDR3 has 13 amino acids. The CDR3 protein is CASSLPHIYEQYF. The CDR3 bases that were read are TGTGCAAGCAGCTTACCCCACATCTATGAACAGTAC.

Details on this clone: Germline and genes here are mouse. Coverage ceases 1 residue before the CDR3 finishes, and the germline J gene fills in the end. This sequence joins TRBV26 and TRBJ2-5, with D maybe TRBD2 (6 bases). Germline assignment: CDR1 KGHPV and CDR2 FQNQEV (reference sequence). CDR3 length: 14 amino acids. Trimming took off 4 bases at V and 2 bases at J, with 10 bases between the two ends. CDR3 bases read: TGTGCCAGCAGTCCTCCGGGGGGCCAAGACACCCAGTAC. This sequence encodes CASSPPGGQDTQY. The entire CDR3 protein reads CASSPPGGQDTQYF. Full variable domain (remainder filled in from reference TRBV26 and TRBJ2-5): NSKVIQTPRYLVKGQGQKAKMRCIPEKGHPVVFWYQQNKNNEFKFLINFQNQEVLQQIDMTEKRFSAECPSNSPCSLEIQSSEAGDSALYLCASSPPGGQDTQYFGPGTRLLVL.

Points on this clone: Gene names and germline match the mouse. The read falls 1 residue short of the CDR3 end, and the missing part is taken from the germline J gene. The chain is built from TRBV31 and TRBJ2-4; possibly TRBD1 for D (5 bases). The CDR3 is 16 amino acids. Germline V CDR1 and CDR2: GKSSPN, SITVG. V was pared by 3 bases and J by 0 bases, with 16 bases between. The part of the CDR3 DNA that was read is TGTGCCTGGAGGCCCCCCGCGACAGTTAGTCAAAACACCTTGTAC. Protein: CAWRPPATVSQNTLY. The full CDR3 protein is CAWRPPATVSQNTLYF.

To note about this clone: These gene names are mouse names. The part of the CDR3 DNA that was read is TGTGCCAGCTCTCCCCGACAGGGGAACTATGCTGAGCAGTTC. Its protein is CASSPRQGNYAEQF. The full CDR3 is CASSPRQGNYAEQFF. The chain is built from TRBV12-2 and TRBJ2-1; TRBD1 matches at 8 bases. The observed sequence ends 1 residue before the CDR3 terminus, with the missing tail filled in from the germline J gene. The CDR3 consists of 15 residues. Germline V CDR1 and CDR2: SGHLS, HYDKME. With 2 bases clipped from V and 1 base from J, the junction kept 3 bases outside the gene matches. The full variable domain, completed using reference TRBV12-2 and TRBJ2-1, is NSGVVQSPRYIIKGKGERSILKCIPISGHLSVAWYQQTQGQELKFFIQHYDKMERDKGNLPSRFSVQQFDDYHSEMNMSALELEDSAVYFCASSPRQGNYAEQFFGPGTRLTVL.

Details on this clone: Germline and genes here are mouse. The read ends 1 residue shy of where the CDR3 ends; the end is completed using the germline J gene. The chain is built from TRBV31 and TRBJ2-1; 8 bases are shared with TRBD2. The germline V gene encodes CDR1 GKSSPN and CDR2 SITVG. The V segment lost 0 bases and the J segment 0 bases; nucleotides outside the gene matches: 4. The CDR3 is 16 amino acids. The CDR3 loop reads CAWSLDWGNNYAEQFF. The DNA read from the CDR3 is TGTGCCTGGAGTCTAGACTGGGGAAATAACTATGCTGAGCAGTTC.

With regard to this clone: Gene names are mouse gene names. Sequencing ends 1 residue short of the CDR3 end; the germline J gene provides the rest. The V and J genes are TRBV26 and TRBJ2-3; 11 bases map to TRBD1. The CDR3 sequence is 14 residues long. The trim removed 2 bases at V and 5 bases at J, leaving 0 bases unmatched. Germline V gives CDR1 KGHPV, CDR2 FQNQEV (reference sequence). CDR3 sequence: CASSLGTGGETLYF. Partial CDR3 DNA: TGTGCCAGCAGTCTGGGGACAGGGGGAGAAACGCTGTAT. Full variable domain (outside the CDR3, taken from reference TRBV26 and TRBJ2-3): NSKVIQTPRYLVKGQGQKAKMRCIPEKGHPVVFWYQQNKNNEFKFLINFQNQEVLQQIDMTEKRFSAECPSNSPCSLEIQSSEAGDSALYLCASSLGTGGETLYFGSGTRLTVL.

In this sample, this clone turned up a few times. Gene names are mouse gene names. Read data end 1 residue before the CDR3 end; the end is taken from the germline J gene. The chain combines TRBV26 with TRBJ2-1; 7 bases fit TRBD1. V dropped 1 base and J dropped 3; count of bases not matched to a gene: 0. Germline V lookup: CDR1 KGHPV, CDR2 FQNQEV (reference sequence). The CDR3 is 14 amino acids. The sequenced CDR3 bases are TGTGCCAGCAGTCTGTGGGACAGCTATGCTGAGCAGTTC. Its translation is CASSLWDSYAEQF. The CDR3 as a whole reads CASSLWDSYAEQFF.

This clone was counted a few times. Gene names refer to mouse genes. The read halts 1 residue ahead of the CDR3 end, with the missing end drawn from the germline J gene. The chain recombines TRBV26 with TRBJ2-7; maybe TRBD2 (6 bases). Germline-derived CDR1 and CDR2 are KGHPV and FQNQEV (reference sequence). V lost 5 bases to trimming and J lost 0 bases, with 14 bases between them. This CDR3 contains 15 residues. The CDR3 DNA, read in part, is TGTGCCAGCAGTTCATCGGGACTTAGCTCCTATGAACAGTAC. Protein product: CASSSSGLSSYEQY. The complete CDR3 protein is CASSSSGLSSYEQYF. The whole variable domain, remainder taken from reference TRBV26 and TRBJ2-7, is NSKVIQTPRYLVKGQGQKAKMRCIPEKGHPVVFWYQQNKNNEFKFLINFQNQEVLQQIDMTEKRFSAECPSNSPCSLEIQSSEAGDSALYLCASSSSGLSSYEQYFGPGTRLTVL.

By its share, this clone is large. The genes are named according to mouse. The sequenced part of the CDR3 DNA is TGTGCCAGCAGTACCAGACAGGGAAGCTCCTATGAACAGTAC. Protein sequence: CASSTRQGSSYEQY. The CDR3, in full, reads CASSTRQGSSYEQYF. J is TRBJ2-7 and V is TRBV26; TRBD1 agrees at 7 bases. The CDR3 goes on 1 residue after the read ends, and that part is filled in from the germline J gene. V shed 5 bases and J 0 bases; nucleotides not matched to a gene: 7. The CDR3 covers 15 residues. Germline V gives CDR1 KGHPV, CDR2 FQNQEV (reference sequence).

With respect to this clone: Each gene name is a mouse one. The CDR3 is cut off 1 residue early in the read; its end comes from the germline J gene. This rearrangement joins TRBV19 to TRBJ2-5, with a weak D call TRBD1 (5 bases). There are 13 residues in the CDR3. Germline assignment: CDR1 FNHDT and CDR2 SITEND (reference sequence). V was pared by 4 bases and J by 4 bases, with 10 bases between. CDR3 amino acids: CASSPGGEDTQYF. The CDR3 bases that were read are TGTGCCAGCAGTCCCGGAGGGGAAGACACCCAGTAC.

Comments on this clone: Gene names denote mouse genes. The read comes to an end 1 residue before the CDR3 does, leaving the germline J gene to fill in the end. The chain uses TRBV12-1 and TRBJ2-2; possibly TRBD2 for D (6 bases). The CDR3 runs 14 residues. V was clipped by 1 base and J by 1 base, with 6 bases between them. Germline V gives CDR1 SGHSN, CDR2 HYEKVE. The CDR3 spells CASSLGGNTGQLYF. CDR3 DNA, as far as it was read: TGTGCCAGCTCTCTTGGGGGAAACACCGGGCAGCTCTAC.